Below, 21 T cell receptor beta chains from the same sample are listed, as sequenced in a study of T cells in Graves' hyperthyroidism and ophthalmopathy. Regions amplified from RNA transcripts were the TCR beta CDR3 regions. With the HTBI primer set, the TCR CDR3 went through a first round of RT-PCR. TCRdb called the multiplex PCR reads again in MiXCR, with one record for every CDR3 protein. This sample has 270,000 or so distinct CDR3 sequences, with 25% found just once. Sample: blood. These receptors were collected from a man in his forties or fifties with Graves' hyperthyroidism that later progressed to Graves' ophthalmopathy.

In its sample, this clonotype was seen many times. V gene TRBV19 combines with J gene TRBJ1-5; D is possibly TRBD1 (6 bases). Germline lookup yields CDR1 LNHDA and CDR2 SQIVND (reference sequence). This CDR3 region has 16 residues. Trimming removed 3 bases from V and 2 bases from J, with 14 bases in between. The CDR3 region has the DNA TGTGCCAGTAGTATCCCGACAGGTCGCGGCAATCAGCCCCAGCATTTT. Translated, it gives CASSIPTGRGNQPQHF.

This clonotype was found many times. The CDR3 nucleotides are TGTGCCAGCAGTCCCCCGAGAAGGGCTAGCGGGAGGGCCAGCGAGCAGTACTTC. Encoded protein: CASSPPRRASGRASEQYF. V gene TRBV28 combines with J gene TRBJ2-7, with 12 bases lining up with TRBD2. V was pared by 5 bases and J by 6 bases, with 17 bases of the junction left unmatched. Germline V gene sequence: CDR1 MDHEN, CDR2 SYDVKM. The CDR3 contains 18 residues.

This clonotype was found many times. This sequence joins TRBV20-1 and TRBJ1-2, with TRBD1 matching over 9 bases. V was pared by 6 bases and J by 4 bases, with 6 bases of the junction left unmatched. The length of the CDR3 is 13 residues. CDR1 is DFQATT and CDR2 is SNEGSKA in the germline V gene (reference sequence). For the CDR3, the DNA is TGCAGTGCGAGACAGGGGGACATCTATGGCTACACCTTC. Residues: CSARQGDIYGYTF.

The J gene is TRBJ1-3, the V gene TRBV6-1; a possible D gene is TRBD1 (6 bases). The V gene lost 5 bases and the J gene lost 4 bases, with 18 bases spanning the gap. Germline V gene data show CDR1 as MNHNS and CDR2 as SASEGT. This CDR3 spans 16 amino acids. The CDR3 here is CASSPWGGAAGNTIYF. In nucleotides, the CDR3 is TGTGCCAGCAGTCCCTGGGGGGGGGCGGCGGGAAACACCATATATTTT.

This clonotype was found many times. One end of the junction varies from germline; a read error may be responsible. The chain employs TRBV2 and TRBJ2-7; 12 nucleotides agree with TRBD2. Germline CDR1 SNHLY, CDR2 FYNNEI. This CDR3 has 14 amino acids. This CDR3 reads CASSESPILAGGPF. DNA for the CDR3: TGTGCCAGCAGTGAGTCCCCTATACTAGCGGGAGGCCCTTTC.

This clonotype was detected only once. The V and J genes are TRBV7-2 and TRBJ2-7; no definite D call. Trimming took 0 bases from V and 6 from J, leaving 6 bases between them. CDR3 length equals 12 residues. Germline CDR1 SGHTA, CDR2 FQGNSA. The CDR3 region has the DNA TGTGCCAGCAGCTTAGCGTGGCCCGAGCAGTACTTC. It codes for CASSLAWPEQYF.

The chain is built from TRBV19 and TRBJ1-5, with no clear D. CDR1 LNHDA and CDR2 SQIVND come from the germline V gene (reference sequence). The CDR3 runs 13 residues. With 6 bases removed from V and 3 bases from J, the gap between germline ends came to 9 bases. The CDR3 nucleotides read TGTGCCAGTAGGGAACAATACAATCAGCCCCAGCATTTT. Encoded protein: CASREQYNQPQHF.

This clonotype has at least ten counts. This CDR3 is CSAGGGGRIQETQYF. CDR3 sequence (DNA): TGCAGTGCTGGGGGCGGCGGGAGGATCCAAGAGACCCAGTACTTC. This sequence joins TRBV20-1 and TRBJ2-5, with TRBD2 matching over 8 bases. Germline CDR1 DFQATT, CDR2 SNEGSKA (reference sequence). The CDR3 extends over 15 amino acids. Losses at the gene ends were 5 bases for V and 1 base for J; bases not matched to a gene: 9.

Ten or more counts support this clonotype. This chain uses TRBV6-5 with TRBJ1-1; D is unclear. The V end lost 0 bases, the J end lost 3 bases, and 11 bases lay between the germline ends. CDR3 length: 15 amino acids. Germline V gene lookup returns CDR1 MNHEY and CDR2 SVGAGI. CDR3 protein: CASSYSGGVDTEAFF. The CDR3 DNA sequence: TGTGCCAGCAGTTACTCCGGTGGGGTGGACACTGAAGCTTTCTTT.

This clonotype was counted ten times or more. The chain links TRBV11-2 to TRBJ1-5, with 9 bases lining up with TRBD1. The CDR3 totals 14 residues. The V gene end was trimmed by 4 bases and the J gene end by 6 bases; junction bases not matched to a gene: 4. Germline CDR1 reads SGHAT; CDR2 reads FQNNGV. CDR3 coding DNA: TGTGCCAGCAGCTCGGGACAGGGTAGTCAGCCCCAGCATTTT. Translating gives CASSSGQGSQPQHF.

The sample holds many counts of this clonotype. The gene calls are TRBV9 and TRBJ1-3; D might be TRBD1 (5 bases). The germline V gene has CDR1 SGDLS and CDR2 YYNGEE. V dropped 0 bases and J dropped 4 bases, with 17 bases sitting between them. The CDR3 is 17 amino acids. CDR3 nucleotides: TGTGCCAGCAGCGTAGAAGTACGACAGAAGGAGGGAAACACCATATATTTT. Residues: CASSVEVRQKEGNTIYF. Combining the CDR3 with reference TRBV9 and TRBJ1-3 gives the whole variable domain DSGVTQTPKHLITATGQRVTLRCSPRSGDLSVYWYQQSLDQGLQFLIQYYNGEERAKGNILERFSAQQFPDLHSELNLSSLELGDSALYFCASSVEVRQKEGNTIYFGEGSWLTVV.

The chain uses TRBV28 and TRBJ2-7; 9 bases agree with TRBD1. The CDR3 is made up of 15 amino acids. The V and J ends lost 8 bases and 6 bases, in that order; junction bases with no gene match: 14. Germline loops: CDR1 MDHEN, CDR2 SYDVKM. CDR3 DNA: TGTGCCAGCGTAAGCTCCGGGACAGGGACAGTCGAGCAGTACTTC. The encoded protein is CASVSSGTGTVEQYF.

V is TRBV28 and J is TRBJ1-1, with D possibly matching TRBD1 (5 bases). Between the trimmed V and J ends, which lost 3 bases and 1 base, there was a span of 12 bases. There are 15 residues in the CDR3. Germline V CDR1 and CDR2: MDHEN, SYDVKM. The CDR3 coding sequence is TGTGCCAGCAGTTTCTGGGGGAGTGGGAACACTGAAGCTTTCTTT. It yields the protein CASSFWGSGNTEAFF.

This clonotype has ten or more counts. CDR3: CATSDGRIQETQYF. The CDR3 nucleotides read TGTGCCACCAGCGATGGACGGATCCAAGAGACCCAGTACTTC. V gene TRBV24-1 combines with J gene TRBJ2-5, with D uncertain. There are 14 residues in the CDR3. Trimming stripped 7 bases from V and 1 base from J, with 12 bases between. Germline loops: CDR1 KGHDR, CDR2 SFDVKD.

The chain is built from TRBV11-2 and TRBJ1-2; 10 nucleotides line up with TRBD1. The V and J ends lost 5 bases and 8 bases, in that order; junction bases with no gene match: 14. This CDR3 region has 16 residues. In germline, CDR1 is SGHAT, CDR2 FQNNGV. The chain's CDR3 is CASSPGQGFRGGGYTF. CDR3 nucleotides: TGTGCCAGCAGCCCGGGACAGGGGTTCCGCGGGGGAGGCTACACCTTC.

This clonotype was counted ten times or more. The chain uses TRBV27 and TRBJ2-4; 10 bases match TRBD1. The CDR3 is 15 residues long. The junction had 11 bases not matched to a gene; V was cut back by 6 bases and J by 9 bases. CDR1 and CDR2 (germline): MNHEY, SMNVEV (reference sequence). CDR3 amino acids: CASSRRGQGNGIQYF. CDR3 nucleotides: TGTGCCAGCAGCCGAAGGGGACAGGGGAACGGCATTCAGTACTTC.

This clonotype was recorded many times. The chain links TRBV6-5 to TRBJ2-5, with 9 bases that match TRBD1. V was pared by 4 bases and J by 5 bases, with 5 bases of the junction left unmatched. This CDR3 is built from 14 residues. CDR1 and CDR2 from the germline V gene are MNHEY and SVGAGI. The CDR3 sequence: CASSSPDRGETQYF. For the CDR3, the DNA is TGTGCCAGCAGTTCCCCCGACAGGGGGGAGACCCAGTACTTC.

This clonotype occurred many times. The chain couples TRBV9 to TRBJ2-7, with a tentative D call TRBD1 (6 bases). The CDR3 has 15 residues. Germline CDR1 SGDLS, CDR2 YYNGEE. Trimming shortened V by 0 bases and J by 4 bases, and 14 bases separated the two germline ends. CDR3 DNA sequence: TGTGCCAGCAGCGTAGGGCCAGGGGACCGATACGAGCAGTACTTC. It yields the protein CASSVGPGDRYEQYF.

Ten or more counts support this clonotype. The chain combines TRBV7-9 with TRBJ2-7; 10 bases align to TRBD2. CDR3 length equals 14 residues. CDR1 and CDR2 (germline): SEHNR, FQNEAQ (reference sequence). V gave up 4 bases and J gave up 3 bases; unmatched junction bases: 3. The CDR3 here is CASSSGLADYEQYF. The CDR3, as DNA: TGTGCCAGCAGCTCTGGACTAGCGGACTACGAGCAGTACTTC.

This clonotype occurred many times. The chain joins TRBV5-4 to TRBJ1-1; no reliable D call. V was trimmed by 1 base and J by 1 base, leaving 8 bases between them. The CDR3 sequence is 14 residues long. Germline CDR1 is SGHNT and CDR2 is YYREEE (reference sequence). Here the CDR3 reads CASSLRTENTEAFF. The CDR3 DNA sequence: TGTGCCAGCAGCTTGAGGACTGAGAACACTGAAGCTTTCTTT.

This clonotype was picked up many times. The chain combines TRBV4-2 with TRBJ1-3; possibly TRBD1 for D (5 bases). V lost 0 bases and J lost 2, with 8 bases in between. Germline V CDR1 and CDR2: LGHNA, YNFKEQ. The CDR3 contains 15 residues. The CDR3 DNA is TGTGCCAGCAGCCAAGAACCAGGGCCTGGAAACACCATATATTTT. It yields the protein CASSQEPGPGNTIYF.